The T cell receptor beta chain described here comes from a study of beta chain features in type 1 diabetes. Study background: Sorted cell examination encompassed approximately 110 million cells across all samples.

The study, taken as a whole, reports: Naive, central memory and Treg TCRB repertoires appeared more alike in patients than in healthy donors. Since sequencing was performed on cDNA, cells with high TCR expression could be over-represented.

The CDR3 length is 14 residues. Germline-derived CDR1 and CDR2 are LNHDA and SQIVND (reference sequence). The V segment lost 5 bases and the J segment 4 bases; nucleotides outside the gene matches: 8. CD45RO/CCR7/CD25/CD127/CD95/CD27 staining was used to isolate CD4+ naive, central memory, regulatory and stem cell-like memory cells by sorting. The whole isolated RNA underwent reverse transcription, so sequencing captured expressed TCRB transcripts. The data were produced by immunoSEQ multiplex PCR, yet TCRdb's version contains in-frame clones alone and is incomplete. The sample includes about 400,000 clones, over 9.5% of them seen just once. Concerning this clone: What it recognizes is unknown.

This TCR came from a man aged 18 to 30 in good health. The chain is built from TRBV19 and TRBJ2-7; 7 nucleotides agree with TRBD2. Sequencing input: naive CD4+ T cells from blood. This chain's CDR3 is CASSPLRGGYEQYF. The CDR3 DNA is TGTGCCAGTAGTCCGCTGAGGGGAGGGTACGAGCAGTACTTC.